This TCR beta chain was captured in a study of shared clonotypes between healthy human individuals. Comments on this clone: Its specificity is not known.

General study points: Generation probability values for non-shared clonotypes were lower than those for clonotypes shared by all four donors.

The length of the CDR3 is 17 residues. CDR1 SGHRS and CDR2 YFSETQ come from the germline V gene. Trimming removed 4 bases from V and 0 bases from J; junction bases left unmatched: 7. TCRdb's table, derived via immunoSEQ multiplex PCR, lists solely in-frame clones and lacks some. The repertoire consists of some 700,000 clones, with roughly 88% occurring once and the leading ten covering 34%. Sample: memory CD8+ T cells from PBMCs. Documented subset: CD45RO+ cells pooled with CCR7-negative TemRA cells. V is TRBV5-1 and J is TRBJ2-3; TRBD1 matches 11 bases. The clonotype was recovered from a man aged 18 to 29 in good health. Some clones in this sample may be carry-over from other donors' samples. CDR3 in amino acids: CASSRMDRGRSTDTQYF. The CDR3 DNA reads TGCGCCAGCAGCCGAATGGACAGGGGGCGAAGCACAGATACGCAGTATTTT.